A selection of T cell receptor beta chains follows, all from one sample in a study of Graves' ophthalmopathy and Graves' hyperthyroidism. TCRdb independently ran MiXCR on the multiplex PCR reads; one entry per CDR3 protein. The table shows hundreds of thousands of distinct CDR3 sequences, with around 21% occurring only once. Sequenced input: peripheral blood. The receptors shown here come from a woman aged 18-29 years with stable Graves' hyperthyroidism. Each CDR3 is given without its conserved first and last residue. Expanded clones get a size class; other rows say once, few or many, or leave the size out.

abundance	v_gene	j_gene	CDR3aa
many	TRBV28	TRBJ1-2	ASIGPGTDLYGYT
.	TRBV18	TRBJ1-1	ASSPIQGADTEAF
.	TRBV20-1	TRBJ2-5	SAFGQQETQY
.	TRBV6-1	TRBJ1-2	ASSLATGNGYT
few	TRBV10-1	TRBJ2-2	ASSPFSGTNTGELF
many	TRBV29-1	TRBJ2-5	SVDVSGETQY
many	TRBV29-1	TRBJ2-5	SAEHQETQY
many	TRBV10-3	TRBJ2-7	AISPGSRASYEQY
once	TRBV12-3/TRBV12-4	TRBJ2-7	ASSKTGTGNRYEQY
many	TRBV12-3/TRBV12-4	TRBJ2-6	ASSLHPGQVPGGANVLT
few	TRBV5-1	TRBJ2-1	ASSLSPGTTEQF
few	TRBV2	TRBJ2-2	ASGVYFRTGAGELF
.	TRBV4-1	TRBJ2-7	ASSQGRGKY
.	TRBV6-5	TRBJ1-1	ASSYSRQGTEAF
.	TRBV20-1	TRBJ2-2	SAPSDVPGELF
many	TRBV25-1	TRBJ1-2	ASSRLGQTGGYT
few	TRBV5-1	TRBJ2-6	ASSLGQGGLSGANVLT
once	TRBV5-1	TRBJ1-1	ASSFEVVGEAF
many	TRBV19	.	ASRDRDNQPQY
many	TRBV6-5	TRBJ1-5	ASRQGIDQPQH
many	TRBV20-1	TRBJ2-5	SARDHGRGPETQY
many	TRBV10-1	TRBJ1-1	ASRELQNTEAF
.	TRBV6-1	TRBJ1-5	ASSDRSEQPQH
many	TRBV6-5	TRBJ2-7	ASSYSQAMYYEQY
.	TRBV24-1	TRBJ1-3	ATSDNMDTIY
.	TRBV7-9	TRBJ1-2	ASSTRRGDGYT
many	TRBV27	TRBJ2-5	ASSKIGSGTGGRETQY
.	TRBV9	TRBJ1-3	ASSTGTGSLSGNTIY
many	TRBV20-1	TRBJ1-1	SASSRGLMNTEAF
.	TRBV4-1	TRBJ1-3	ASSQLTPGQGLPLLSGNTIY
few	TRBV6-4	TRBJ1-2	ASSDSESDGYT
.	TRBV6-1	TRBJ1-6	ASKEGAGRSSYNSPLH
.	TRBV27	TRBJ1-1	ASSLSTETEAF
.	TRBV6-1	TRBJ2-5	ASSTTAGTGGRGTQY
.	TRBV19	TRBJ2-7	ASSHWDRVGAYEQY
.	TRBV24-1	TRBJ1-5	ATSSWVTNQPQH
many	TRBV7-3	TRBJ1-2	ASSLRRVGAEGTGGYGYT
many	TRBV11-2	TRBJ2-7	ASSLAQGLHEQY
.	TRBV30	TRBJ1-6	AWSPGGAYYNSPLH
.	TRBV7-9	TRBJ2-7	ASSWGPNSYEQC
many	TRBV6-4	TRBJ2-2	ASSPGLAKLSNTGELF
few	TRBV30	TRBJ2-4	AWSEFLNIQY
.	TRBV4-1	TRBJ2-7	ASSQGIRSYEQY